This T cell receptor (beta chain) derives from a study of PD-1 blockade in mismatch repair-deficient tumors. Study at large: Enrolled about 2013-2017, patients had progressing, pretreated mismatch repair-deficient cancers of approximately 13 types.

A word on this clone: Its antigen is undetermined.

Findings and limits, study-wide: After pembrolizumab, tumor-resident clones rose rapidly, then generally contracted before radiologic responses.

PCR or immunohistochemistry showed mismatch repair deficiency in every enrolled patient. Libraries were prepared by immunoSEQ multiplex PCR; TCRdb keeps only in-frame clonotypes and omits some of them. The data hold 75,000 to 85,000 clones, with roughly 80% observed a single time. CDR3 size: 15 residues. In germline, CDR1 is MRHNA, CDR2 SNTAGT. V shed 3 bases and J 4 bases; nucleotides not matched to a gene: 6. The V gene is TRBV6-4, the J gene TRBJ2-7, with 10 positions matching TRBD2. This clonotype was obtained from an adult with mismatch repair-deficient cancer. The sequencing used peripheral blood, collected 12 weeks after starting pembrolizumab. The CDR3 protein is CASSEWASGGYEQYF. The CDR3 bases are TGTGCCAGCAGTGAGTGGGCTAGCGGGGGTTACGAGCAGTACTTC.